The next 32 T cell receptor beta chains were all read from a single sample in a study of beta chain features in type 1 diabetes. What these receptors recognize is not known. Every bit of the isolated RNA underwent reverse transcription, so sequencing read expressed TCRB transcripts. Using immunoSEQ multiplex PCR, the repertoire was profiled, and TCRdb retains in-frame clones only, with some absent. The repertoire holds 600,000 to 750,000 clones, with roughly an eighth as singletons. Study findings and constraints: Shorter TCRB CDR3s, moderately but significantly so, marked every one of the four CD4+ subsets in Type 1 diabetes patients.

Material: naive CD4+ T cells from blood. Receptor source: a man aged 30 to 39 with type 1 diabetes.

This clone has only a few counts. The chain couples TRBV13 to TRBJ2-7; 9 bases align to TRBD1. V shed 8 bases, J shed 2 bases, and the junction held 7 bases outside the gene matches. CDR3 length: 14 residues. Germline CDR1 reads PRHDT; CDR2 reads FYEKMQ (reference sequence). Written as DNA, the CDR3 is TGTGCCAGCGGGAGGGGACAGGGCGCCTACGAGCAGTACTTC. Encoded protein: CASGRGQGAYEQYF.

CDR3: CASGRQGHYGYTF. For the CDR3, the DNA is TGTGCCAGCGGGCGGCAGGGACACTATGGCTACACCTTC. V gene TRBV28 combines with J gene TRBJ1-2, with D possibly being TRBD1 (5 bases). The germline V and J ends were trimmed by 8 bases and 3 bases, with 13 bases remaining between them. This CDR3 comprises 13 residues. Germline loops: CDR1 MDHEN, CDR2 SYDVKM.

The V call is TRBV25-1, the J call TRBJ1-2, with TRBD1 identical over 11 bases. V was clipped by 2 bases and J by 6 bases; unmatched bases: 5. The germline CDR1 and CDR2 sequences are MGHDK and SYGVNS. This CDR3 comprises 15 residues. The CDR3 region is CASSEGQGALDGYTF. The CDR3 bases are TGTGCCAGCAGTGAAGGACAGGGGGCTTTAGATGGCTACACCTTC.

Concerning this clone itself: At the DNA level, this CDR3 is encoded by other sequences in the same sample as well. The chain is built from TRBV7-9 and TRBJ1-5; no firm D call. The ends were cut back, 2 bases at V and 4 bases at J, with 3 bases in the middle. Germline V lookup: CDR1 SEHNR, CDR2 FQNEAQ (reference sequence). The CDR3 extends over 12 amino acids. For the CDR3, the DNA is TGTGCCAGCAGCTTACCTAATCAGCCCCAGCATTTT. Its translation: CASSLPNQPQHF.

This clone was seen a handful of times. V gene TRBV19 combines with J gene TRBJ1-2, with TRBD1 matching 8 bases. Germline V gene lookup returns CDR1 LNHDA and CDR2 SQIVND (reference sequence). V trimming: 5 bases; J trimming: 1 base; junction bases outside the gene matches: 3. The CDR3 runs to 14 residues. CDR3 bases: TGTGCCAGTAGTCTGGACAGGGTTAACTATGGCTACACCTTC. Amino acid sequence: CASSLDRVNYGYTF.

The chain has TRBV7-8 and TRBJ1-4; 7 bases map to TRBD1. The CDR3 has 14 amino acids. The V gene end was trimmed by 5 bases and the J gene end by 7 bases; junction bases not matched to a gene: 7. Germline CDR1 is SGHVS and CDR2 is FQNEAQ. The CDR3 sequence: CASSRGTVGEKLFF. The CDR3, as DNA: TGTGCCAGCAGCAGGGGGACAGTGGGTGAAAAACTGTTTTTT.

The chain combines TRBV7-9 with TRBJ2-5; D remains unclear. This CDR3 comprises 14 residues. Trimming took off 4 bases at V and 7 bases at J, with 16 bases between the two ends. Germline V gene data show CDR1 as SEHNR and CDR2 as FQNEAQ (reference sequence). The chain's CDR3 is CASSYTFESVTQYF. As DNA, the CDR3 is TGTGCCAGCAGCTACACTTTTGAGTCCGTGACCCAGTACTTC. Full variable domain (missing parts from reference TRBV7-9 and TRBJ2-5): DTGVSQNPRHKITKRGQNVTFRCDPISEHNRLYWYRQTLGQGPEFLTYFQNEAQLEKSRLLSDRFSAERPKGSFSTLEIQRTEQGDSAMYLCASSYTFESVTQYFGPGTRLLVL.

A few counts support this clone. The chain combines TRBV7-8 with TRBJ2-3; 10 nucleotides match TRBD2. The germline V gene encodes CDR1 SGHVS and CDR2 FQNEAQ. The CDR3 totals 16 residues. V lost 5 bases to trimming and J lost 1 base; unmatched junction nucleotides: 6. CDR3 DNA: TGTGCCAGCAGCGAGAACCTAGCGGGGGGCACAGATACGCAGTATTTT. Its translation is CASSENLAGGTDTQYF.

The DNA of the CDR3 is TGTGCCAGCAGCTTGGGGGACGGCTTTTCTGAAGCTTTCTTT. Its translation: CASSLGDGFSEAFF. The rearrangement joins TRBV5-8 to TRBJ1-1; TRBD1 is a possible D gene (5 bases). V was shortened by 0 bases and J by 6 bases, with 12 bases between the two germline ends. CDR1 is SGHTS, CDR2 YDEGEE, per germline. The CDR3 contains 14 residues. The variable domain in full, with the rest retrieved from reference TRBV5-8 and TRBJ1-1, is EAGVTQSPTHLIKTRGQQATLRCSPISGHTSVYWYQQALGLGLQFLLWYDEGEERNRGNFPPRFSGRQFPNYSSELNVNALELEDSALYLCASSLGDGFSEAFFGQGTRLTVV.

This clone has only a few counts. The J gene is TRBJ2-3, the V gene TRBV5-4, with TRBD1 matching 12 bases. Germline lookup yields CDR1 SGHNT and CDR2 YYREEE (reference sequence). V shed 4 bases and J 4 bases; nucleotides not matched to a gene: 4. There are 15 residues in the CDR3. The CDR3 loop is CASSPGTGGPDTQYF. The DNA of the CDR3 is TGTGCCAGCAGCCCCGGGACAGGGGGCCCAGATACGCAGTATTTT. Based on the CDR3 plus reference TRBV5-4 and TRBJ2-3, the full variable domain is ETGVTQSPTHLIKTRGQQVTLRCSSQSGHNTVSWYQQALGQGPQFIFQYYREEENGRGNFPPRFSGLQFPNYSSELNVNALELDDSALYLCASSPGTGGPDTQYFGPGTRLTVL.

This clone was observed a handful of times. CDR3 DNA sequence: TGTGCCAGCAAGGAACAGGGCTACACCTTC. This gives the protein CASKEQGYTF. J is TRBJ1-2 and V is TRBV28; no reliable D call. The CDR3 runs to 10 residues. In germline, CDR1 is MDHEN, CDR2 SYDVKM. V was pared by 7 bases and J by 8 bases, with 8 bases between.

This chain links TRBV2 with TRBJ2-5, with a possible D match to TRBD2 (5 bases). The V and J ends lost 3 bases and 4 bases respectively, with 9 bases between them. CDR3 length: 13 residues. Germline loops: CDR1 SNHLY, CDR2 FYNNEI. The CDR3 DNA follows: TGTGCCAGCAGTGAGGAGGTTCGAGAGACCCAGTACTTC. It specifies CASSEEVRETQYF.

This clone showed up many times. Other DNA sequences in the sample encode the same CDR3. CDR3 nucleotide sequence: TGTGCCAGCAGCCAAGATCTGAACACTGAAGCTTTCTTT. Its protein is CASSQDLNTEAFF. V is TRBV14 and J is TRBJ1-1; D gene unclear. CDR1 is SGHDN and CDR2 is FVKESK in the germline V gene. There are 13 residues in the CDR3. V lost 0 bases to trimming and J lost 0 bases, with 2 bases between them.

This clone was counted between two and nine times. In DNA form, the CDR3 reads TGTGCCAGCAGCTTAGCCCAGGGGCTCGGCCACGAGCAGTACTTC. Its translation: CASSLAQGLGHEQYF. The chain uses TRBV7-2 and TRBJ2-7; TRBD1 might be the D (6 bases). CDR1 and CDR2 from the germline V gene are SGHTA and FQGNSA. The CDR3 runs 15 residues. V shed 0 bases and J shed 5 bases, with 14 bases lying between them.

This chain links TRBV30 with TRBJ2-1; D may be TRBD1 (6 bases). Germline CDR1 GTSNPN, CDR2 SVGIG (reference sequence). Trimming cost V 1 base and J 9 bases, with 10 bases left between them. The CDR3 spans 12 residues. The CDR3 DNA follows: TGTGCCTGGAGTGGCCAGGGGTTTGAGCAGTTCTTC. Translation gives CAWSGQGFEQFF. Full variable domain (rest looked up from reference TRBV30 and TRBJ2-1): SQTIHQWPATLVQPVGSPLSLECTVEGTSNPNLYWYRQAAGRGLQLLFYSVGIGQISSEVPQNLSASRPQDRQFILSSKKLLLSDSGFYLCAWSGQGFEQFFGPGTRLTVL.

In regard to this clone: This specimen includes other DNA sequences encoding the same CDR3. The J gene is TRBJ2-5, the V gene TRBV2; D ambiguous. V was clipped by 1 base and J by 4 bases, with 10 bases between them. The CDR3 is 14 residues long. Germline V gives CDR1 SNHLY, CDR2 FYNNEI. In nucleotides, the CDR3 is TGTGCCAGCAGTGAAGGGACGGGCACAGAGACCCAGTACTTC. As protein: CASSEGTGTETQYF.

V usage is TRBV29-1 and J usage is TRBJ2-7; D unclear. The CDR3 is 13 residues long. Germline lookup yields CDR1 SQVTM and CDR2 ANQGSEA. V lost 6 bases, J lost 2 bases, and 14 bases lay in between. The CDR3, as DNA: TGCAGCGTACTCTACAGCCACACCTACGAGCAGTACTTC. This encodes CSVLYSHTYEQYF.

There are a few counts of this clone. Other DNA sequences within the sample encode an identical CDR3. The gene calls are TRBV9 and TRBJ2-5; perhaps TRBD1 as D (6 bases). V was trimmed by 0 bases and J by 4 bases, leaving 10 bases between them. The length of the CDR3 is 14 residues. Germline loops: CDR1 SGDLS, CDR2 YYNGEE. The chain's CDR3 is CASSVGLGGETQYF. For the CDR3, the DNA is TGTGCCAGCAGCGTAGGGTTAGGGGGAGAGACCCAGTACTTC. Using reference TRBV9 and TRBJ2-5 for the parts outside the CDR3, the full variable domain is DSGVTQTPKHLITATGQRVTLRCSPRSGDLSVYWYQQSLDQGLQFLIQYYNGEERAKGNILERFSAQQFPDLHSELNLSSLELGDSALYFCASSVGLGGETQYFGPGTRLLVL.

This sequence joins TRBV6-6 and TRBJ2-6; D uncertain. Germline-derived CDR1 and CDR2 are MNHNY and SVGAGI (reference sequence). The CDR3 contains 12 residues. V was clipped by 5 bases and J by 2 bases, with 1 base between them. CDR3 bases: TGTGCCAGCAGTACTGGGGCCAACGTCCTGACTTTC. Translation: CASSTGANVLTF.

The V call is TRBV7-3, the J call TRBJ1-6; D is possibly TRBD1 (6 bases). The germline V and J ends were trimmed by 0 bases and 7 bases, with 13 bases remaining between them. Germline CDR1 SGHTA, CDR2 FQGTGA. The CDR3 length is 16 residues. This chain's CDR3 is CASSLTGGTANSPLHF. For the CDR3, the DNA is TGTGCCAGCAGCTTAACAGGGGGAACGGCAAATTCACCCCTCCACTTT.

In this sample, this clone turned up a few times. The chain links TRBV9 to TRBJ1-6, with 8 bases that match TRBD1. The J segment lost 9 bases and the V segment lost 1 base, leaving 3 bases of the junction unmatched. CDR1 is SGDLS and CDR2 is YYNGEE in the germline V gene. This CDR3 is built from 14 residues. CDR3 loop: CASSVTQGGSPLHF. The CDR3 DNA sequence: TGTGCCAGCAGCGTAACACAGGGGGGTTCACCCCTCCACTTT.

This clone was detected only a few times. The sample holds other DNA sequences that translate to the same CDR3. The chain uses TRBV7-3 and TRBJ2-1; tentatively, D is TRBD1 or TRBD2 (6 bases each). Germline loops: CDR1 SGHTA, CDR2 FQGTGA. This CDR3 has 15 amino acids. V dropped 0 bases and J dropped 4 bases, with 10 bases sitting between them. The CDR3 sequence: CASSLTGGPYNEQFF. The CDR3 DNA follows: TGTGCCAGCAGCTTAACTGGGGGGCCGTACAATGAGCAGTTCTTC. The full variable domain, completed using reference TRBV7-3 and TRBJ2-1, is GAGVSQTPSNKVTEKGKYVELRCDPISGHTALYWYRQSLGQGPEFLIYFQGTGAADDSGLPNDRFFAVRPEGSVSTLKIQRTERGDSAVYLCASSLTGGPYNEQFFGPGTRLTVL.

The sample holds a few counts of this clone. CDR3 nucleotide sequence: TGTGCCAGCAGCTTAGAACTAGCGGGGGGGCCTGATACGCAGTATTTT. Its translation: CASSLELAGGPDTQYF. J is TRBJ2-3 and V is TRBV7-2; 13 nucleotides line up with TRBD2. In germline, CDR1 is SGHTA, CDR2 FQGNSA. There are 16 residues in the CDR3. Trimming took 1 base from V and 6 from J; bases not matched to a gene: 4. The full variable domain, with the rest looked up from reference TRBV7-2 and TRBJ2-3, is GAGVSQSPSNKVTEKGKDVELRCDPISGHTALYWYRQSLGQGLEFLIYFQGNSAPDKSGLPSDRFSAERTGGSVSTLTIQRTQQEDSAVYLCASSLELAGGPDTQYFGPGTRLTVL.

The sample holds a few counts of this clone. DNA for the CDR3: TGTGCCAGCAGTGAGCCACTGGGACAGGGGGATAGCACAGATACGCAGTATTTT. Amino acid sequence: CASSEPLGQGDSTDTQYF. V and J are TRBV25-1 and TRBJ2-3; TRBD1 aligns across 11 bases. From germline, CDR1 is MGHDK and CDR2 SYGVNS. V trimming: 3 bases; J trimming: 0 bases; junction bases outside the gene matches: 8. CDR3 length: 18 amino acids.

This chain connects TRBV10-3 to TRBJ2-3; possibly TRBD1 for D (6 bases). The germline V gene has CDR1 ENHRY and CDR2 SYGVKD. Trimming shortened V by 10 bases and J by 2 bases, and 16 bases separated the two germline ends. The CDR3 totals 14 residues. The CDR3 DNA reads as TGTGCCAACGCCGTAAGACAGGACACAGATACGCAGTATTTT. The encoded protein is CANAVRQDTDTQYF.

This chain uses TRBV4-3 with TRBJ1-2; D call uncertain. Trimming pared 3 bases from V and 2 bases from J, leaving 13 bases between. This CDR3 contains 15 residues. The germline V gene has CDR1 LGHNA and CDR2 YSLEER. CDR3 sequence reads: CASSQETRANYGYTF. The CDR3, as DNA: TGCGCCAGCAGCCAGGAGACAAGGGCGAACTATGGCTACACCTTC.

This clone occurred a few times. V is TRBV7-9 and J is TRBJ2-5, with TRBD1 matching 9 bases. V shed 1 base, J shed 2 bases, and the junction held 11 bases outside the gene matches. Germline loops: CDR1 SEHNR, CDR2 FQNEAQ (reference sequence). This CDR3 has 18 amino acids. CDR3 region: CASSLGGTGLPVQETQYF. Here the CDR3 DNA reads TGTGCCAGCAGCTTAGGGGGGACAGGGCTCCCGGTGCAAGAGACCCAGTACTTC.

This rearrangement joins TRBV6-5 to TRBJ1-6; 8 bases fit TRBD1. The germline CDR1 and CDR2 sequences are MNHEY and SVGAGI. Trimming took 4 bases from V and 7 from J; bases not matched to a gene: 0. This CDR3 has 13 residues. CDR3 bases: TGTGCCAGCAGTTGGACAGGGAATTCACCCCTCCACTTT. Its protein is CASSWTGNSPLHF.

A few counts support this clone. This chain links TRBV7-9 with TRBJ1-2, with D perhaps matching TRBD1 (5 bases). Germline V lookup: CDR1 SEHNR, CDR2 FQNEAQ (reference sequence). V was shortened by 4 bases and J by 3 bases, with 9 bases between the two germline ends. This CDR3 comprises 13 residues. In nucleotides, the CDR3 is TGTGCCAGCAGCTCCCGGGACCACTATGGCTACACCTTC. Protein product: CASSSRDHYGYTF.

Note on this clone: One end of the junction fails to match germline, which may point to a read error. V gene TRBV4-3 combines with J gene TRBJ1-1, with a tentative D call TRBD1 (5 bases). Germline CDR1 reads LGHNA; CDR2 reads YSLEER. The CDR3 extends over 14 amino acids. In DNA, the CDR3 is TGCGCCAGCAGCCAAGACCAGGGCATAGCGGGCTCGATCTTT. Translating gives CASSQDQGIAGSIF.

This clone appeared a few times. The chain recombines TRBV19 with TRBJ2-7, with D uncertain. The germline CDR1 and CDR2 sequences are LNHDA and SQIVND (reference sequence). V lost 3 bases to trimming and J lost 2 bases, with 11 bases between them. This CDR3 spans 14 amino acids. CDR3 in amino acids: CASSIMTSTYEQYF. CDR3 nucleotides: TGTGCCAGTAGTATTATGACATCCACCTACGAGCAGTACTTC.

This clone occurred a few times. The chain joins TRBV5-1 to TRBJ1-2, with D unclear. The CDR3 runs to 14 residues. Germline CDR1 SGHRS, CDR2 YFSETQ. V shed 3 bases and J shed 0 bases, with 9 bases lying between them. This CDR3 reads CASSSGVANYGYTF. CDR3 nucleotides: TGCGCCAGCAGCTCCGGTGTGGCTAACTATGGCTACACCTTC. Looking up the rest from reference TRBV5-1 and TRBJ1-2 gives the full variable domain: KAGVTQTPRYLIKTRGQQVTLSCSPISGHRSVSWYQQTPGQGLQFLFEYFSETQRNKGNFPGRFSGRQFSNSRSEMNVSTLELGDSALYLCASSSGVANYGYTFGSGTRLTVV.